The 30 T cell receptor beta chains in this list originate from one sample, sequenced in a study of blood T cells in healthy people across ages. Primed by a sample-barcoded 5' primer and a J-beta primer mix, a second PCR proceeded for about 6 to 12 cycles. A single record per CDR3 protein comes from TCRdb applying MiXCR to the 5' RACE reads. The sample lists hundreds of thousands of distinct CDR3 sequences, 55% to 75% occurring once. Sequenced input: blood. The receptors were gathered from a man aged 25-40 years in good health.

As to this clonotype: A read error may produce the germline difference seen at one junction end. This sequence joins TRBV7-2 and TRBJ2-3; D could derive from TRBD1 or TRBD2 (5 bases each). Germline loops: CDR1 SGHTA, CDR2 FQGNSA. CDR3 length equals 15 residues. The CDR3 bases are TGTGCCAGCAGCCGCGACAGAGCGGTTGCAGATACGCTGTATTTT. It yields the protein CASSRDRAVADTLYF.

In its sample, this clonotype was seen a few times. A read error may account for a junction end that differs from germline. V usage is TRBV10-3 and J usage is TRBJ1-2, with a possible D match to TRBD1 (5 bases). Germline loops: CDR1 ENHRY, CDR2 SYGVKD. The CDR3 loop spans 13 amino acids. CDR3 residues: CAVSGWDGYGYTF. The CDR3 bases are TGTGCCGTCAGTGGCTGGGACGGCTATGGCTACACCTTC.

The chain carries TRBV7-8 and TRBJ2-7; possible D gene TRBD1, 5 bases. The CDR3 length is 17 residues. Germline V CDR1 and CDR2: SGHVS, FQNEAQ. V lost 1 base and J 4 bases, leaving 20 bases between the germline ends. The CDR3 spells CASSLEAGQGAGYEQYF. DNA of the CDR3: TGTGCCAGCAGCTTAGAGGCAGGACAAGGGGCTGGGTACGAGCAGTACTTC.

To note about this clonotype: At one boundary the junction diverges from the germline segment, which might be a read error. The chain carries TRBV29-1 and TRBJ2-3; the match to TRBD1 covers 9 bases. Looked up from germline, CDR1 is SQVTM and CDR2 is ANQGSEA. The CDR3 length is 19 residues. For the CDR3, the DNA is TGCAGCGTTGCCCGGGAACAGGGGGCTAAGAGCGGGAATTCAGATACGGAGTATTTT. Translated, it gives CSVAREQGAKSGNSDTEYF.

This clonotype appeared a single time. The chain has TRBV6-5 and TRBJ1-2; 7 nucleotides line up with TRBD1. Germline assignment: CDR1 MNHEY and CDR2 SVGAGI. V shed 5 bases, J shed 5 bases, and the junction held 11 bases outside the gene matches. CDR3 length: 15 amino acids. CDR3 sequence: CASSRMPGQPYGYTF. The CDR3 bases are TGTGCCAGCAGTCGTATGCCGGGACAGCCTTATGGCTACACCTTC.

V is TRBV28 and J is TRBJ2-7, with TRBD2 identical over 7 bases. V shed 6 bases, J shed 0 bases, and the junction held 8 bases outside the gene matches. In germline, CDR1 is MDHEN, CDR2 SYDVKM. The CDR3 runs 15 residues. CDR3 coding DNA: TGTGCCAGCAGCCCAAGCGGGGAAGGCTCCTACGAGCAGTACTTC. Residues: CASSPSGEGSYEQYF.

J is TRBJ2-1 and V is TRBV28; TRBD2 aligns across 11 bases. The CDR3 is 16 amino acids. V shed 6 bases and J 6 bases; nucleotides not matched to a gene: 10. CDR1 and CDR2 from the germline V gene are MDHEN and SYDVKM. CDR3 DNA sequence: TGTGCCAGCAGAACGTCCGGGACTAGCGGTGCCAATGAGCAGTTCTTC. As protein: CASRTSGTSGANEQFF.

This clonotype was seen once. The V and J genes are TRBV5-1 and TRBJ2-5; D gene uncertain. The CDR3 runs to 14 residues. V dropped 7 bases and J dropped 2 bases, with 15 bases sitting between them. Looked up from germline, CDR1 is SGHRS and CDR2 is YFSETQ. CDR3 sequence (DNA): TGCGCCAGCGGCAAAACTACACCTCAAGAGACCCAGTACTTC. This gives the protein CASGKTTPQETQYF.

This chain uses TRBV7-9 with TRBJ1-1; 8 bases are shared with TRBD1. The CDR3 sequence is 16 residues long. The V gene's germline CDR1 is SEHNR and CDR2 FQNEAQ (reference sequence). The V gene end was trimmed by 5 bases and the J gene end by 3 bases; junction bases not matched to a gene: 11. The CDR3 DNA reads as TGTGCCAGCAGCCCTAGGACAGGGTTTGGGGACACTGAAGCTTTCTTT. Protein sequence: CASSPRTGFGDTEAFF.

The rearrangement links TRBV20-1 to TRBJ2-1, with 11 bases identical to TRBD2. Per germline, CDR1 DFQATT and CDR2 SNEGSKA (reference sequence). The CDR3 has 20 residues. V dropped 5 bases and J dropped 1; count of bases not matched to a gene: 19. CDR3 nucleotide sequence: TGCAGTGCTTCGGGGGTCTTGCTAGCGGGGGGATCTTTGTCCTACAATGAGCAGTTCTTC. This gives the protein CSASGVLLAGGSLSYNEQFF.

This chain links TRBV6-6 with TRBJ2-1; weak D call: TRBD2 (5 bases). CDR3 length: 15 residues. Between the trimmed V and J ends, which lost 4 bases and 8 bases, there was a span of 18 bases. The germline V gene encodes CDR1 MNHNY and CDR2 SVGAGI (reference sequence). This CDR3 is CASSLEARVGDEQFF. DNA of the CDR3: TGTGCCAGCAGTTTGGAGGCTAGAGTTGGCGATGAGCAGTTCTTC.

This clonotype was picked up many times. The J gene is TRBJ2-5, the V gene TRBV20-1, with D maybe TRBD1 (6 bases). Germline CDR1 reads DFQATT; CDR2 reads SNEGSKA (reference sequence). The CDR3 runs 14 residues. Deletions cut 0 bases from V and 4 bases from J, with 12 bases between. This CDR3 reads CSAREGAGSETQYF. The CDR3 nucleotides are TGCAGTGCTAGAGAGGGGGCAGGTTCAGAGACCCAGTACTTC.

This clonotype was recorded at least ten times. The gene calls are TRBV5-1 and TRBJ2-1; no clear D. The V end was cut by 0 bases, the J end by 4 bases, with 8 bases between. CDR1 is SGHRS, CDR2 YFSETQ, per germline. This CDR3 contains 14 residues. The CDR3 DNA reads as TGCGCCAGCAGCTTGGGAGGACCTTACAATGAGCAGTTCTTC. Amino acid sequence: CASSLGGPYNEQFF.

The sample holds a few counts of this clonotype. This chain joins TRBV29-1 and TRBJ2-1; TRBD1 might be the D (6 bases). The CDR3 covers 12 residues. Germline V gives CDR1 SQVTM, CDR2 ANQGSEA. The V and J ends lost 4 bases and 7 bases respectively, with 11 bases between them. The CDR3: CSVGGQPNEQFF. The DNA of the CDR3 is TGCAGCGTTGGCGGACAGCCTAATGAGCAGTTCTTC.

CDR3 DNA sequence: TGCAGTGCCAGCTGGTCTCGGGTGTTTCGGGAGCCCTACGAGCAGTACTTC. This codes for CSASWSRVFREPYEQYF. The V gene is TRBV20-1, the J gene TRBJ2-7; D perhaps matches TRBD2 (6 bases). Trimming pared 6 bases from V and 2 bases from J, leaving 26 bases between. Germline assignment: CDR1 DFQATT and CDR2 SNEGSKA (reference sequence). CDR3 size: 17 residues.

The J gene is TRBJ1-2, the V gene TRBV27; 7 bases map to TRBD1. Germline V CDR1 and CDR2: MNHEY, SMNVEV (reference sequence). The CDR3 sequence is 17 residues long. J was trimmed by 3 bases and V by 5 bases; bases with no gene match: 15. The CDR3 here is CASSAGTAGRKYYGYTF. The CDR3 DNA is TGTGCCAGCAGTGCCGGGACAGCGGGAAGGAAGTACTATGGCTACACCTTC.

The J gene is TRBJ2-4, the V gene TRBV5-1, with D possibly TRBD2 on 6 matching bases. The better agreement between TRBJ2-7 and the DNA end casts doubt on the J call. CDR3 length: 14 residues. Germline loops: CDR1 SGHRS, CDR2 YFSETQ. The CDR3 region is CASSVRGQTNEQYF. Here the CDR3 DNA reads TGCGCCAGCAGCGTGCGGGGCCAAACGAACGAGCAGTACTTC.

This clonotype was observed a single time. V and J are TRBV7-2 and TRBJ1-1; D call uncertain. The V and J ends lost 3 bases and 3 bases respectively, with 8 bases between them. The CDR3 length is 13 residues. Germline CDR1 SGHTA, CDR2 FQGNSA. CDR3 amino acids: CASSFSEDTEAFF. The CDR3 DNA reads as TGTGCCAGCAGCTTTAGTGAGGACACTGAAGCTTTCTTT. The full variable domain, with the rest looked up from reference TRBV7-2 and TRBJ1-1, is GAGVSQSPSNKVTEKGKDVELRCDPISGHTALYWYRQSLGQGLEFLIYFQGNSAPDKSGLPSDRFSAERTGGSVSTLTIQRTQQEDSAVYLCASSFSEDTEAFFGQGTRLTVV.

This clonotype was counted ten times or more. The chain carries TRBV29-1 and TRBJ2-7; D is perhaps TRBD1 or TRBD2 (6 bases each). V lost 3 bases and J 6 bases, leaving 15 bases between the germline ends. Germline assignment: CDR1 SQVTM and CDR2 ANQGSEA. The CDR3 totals 13 residues. The CDR3 sequence: CSVEVGRGGEQYF. Written as DNA, the CDR3 is TGCAGCGTTGAGGTGGGCAGGGGAGGCGAGCAGTACTTC.

V usage is TRBV28 and J usage is TRBJ2-6; possible D gene TRBD2, 5 bases. The germline V and J ends were trimmed by 3 bases and 3 bases, with 9 bases remaining between them. The germline gives CDR1 MDHEN, CDR2 SYDVKM. The CDR3 is made up of 15 amino acids. CDR3 in DNA: TGTGCCAGCAGTTTCATACGGGGTGGGGCCAACGTCCTGACTTTC. This translates into CASSFIRGGANVLTF.

CDR3 amino acids: CASSLTGADSGYTF. For the CDR3, the DNA is TGTGCCAGCAGTTTAACGGGGGCGGATAGTGGCTACACCTTC. V usage is TRBV12-3 or TRBV12-4 and J usage is TRBJ1-2; possibly TRBD1 for D (6 bases). Deletions cut 2 bases from V and 7 bases from J, with 14 bases between. The CDR3 has 14 amino acids.

The sample holds a few counts of this clonotype. The chain has TRBV27 and TRBJ2-1; 7 positions agree with TRBD2. Germline trimming cut 4 bases from V and 9 bases from J; bases unmatched to any gene: 9. CDR1 is MNHEY and CDR2 is SMNVEV in the germline V gene (reference sequence). CDR3 length: 14 residues. In nucleotides, the CDR3 is TGTGCCAGCAGTTATAGCGGGCCTCCCGGTGAGCAGTTCTTC. Translation: CASSYSGPPGEQFF.

V and J are TRBV20-1 and TRBJ2-5; 7 nucleotides line up with TRBD2. V shed 6 bases and J 2 bases; nucleotides not matched to a gene: 12. In germline, CDR1 is DFQATT, CDR2 SNEGSKA (reference sequence). The CDR3 is 15 residues long. CDR3 amino acids: CSALRSSGAQETQYF. In DNA form, the CDR3 reads TGCAGTGCCCTAAGGTCCAGCGGGGCACAAGAGACCCAGTACTTC.

Concerning this clonotype: At one boundary the junction diverges from the germline segment, which might be a read error. The rearrangement uses TRBV3-1 and TRBJ1-2; 12 bases are a match to TRBD1. The CDR3 runs to 15 residues. CDR1 is LGHDT and CDR2 is YNNKEL in the germline V gene (reference sequence). The CDR3 region has the DNA TGTCCCAGCAGGAACCGGGGGACAGGGGGCGATGGCTACACCTTC. It encodes CPSRNRGTGGDGYTF.

This clonotype was observed a single time. This sequence joins TRBV20-1 and TRBJ2-1; 9 positions match TRBD1. With V trimmed by 0 bases and J by 5 bases, 2 bases remained unmatched. CDR1 and CDR2 from the germline V gene are DFQATT and SNEGSKA (reference sequence). This CDR3 is 14 amino acids long. This CDR3 is CSARDWTGDNEQFF. DNA of the CDR3: TGCAGTGCTAGAGATTGGACAGGGGACAATGAGCAGTTCTTC.

V gene TRBV18 combines with J gene TRBJ2-3; tentatively, D is TRBD1 (5 bases). This CDR3 has 14 residues. Germline V gene data show CDR1 as KGHSH and CDR2 as LQKENI. V gave up 3 bases and J gave up 2 bases, with 9 bases separating them. Here the CDR3 reads CASSPGLDTDTQYF. The CDR3 coding sequence is TGTGCCAGCTCACCGGGGCTCGACACAGATACGCAGTATTTT.

There are a few counts of this clonotype. J is TRBJ1-2 and V is TRBV14; D gene unclear. The CDR3 is made up of 14 amino acids. The V and J ends lost 0 bases and 8 bases respectively, with 13 bases between them. Germline CDR1 SGHDN, CDR2 FVKESK. The CDR3 DNA is TGTGCCAGCAGCCAAGATTGGTGGGAGGGCGGCTACACCTTC. It codes for CASSQDWWEGGYTF. Using reference TRBV14 and TRBJ1-2 for the parts outside the CDR3, the full variable domain is EAGVTQFPSHSVIEKGQTVTLRCDPISGHDNLYWYRRVMGKEIKFLLHFVKESKQDESGMPNNRFLAERTGGTYSTLKVQPAELEDSGVYFCASSQDWWEGGYTFGSGTRLTVV.

This clonotype showed up just a few times. V usage is TRBV20-1 and J usage is TRBJ2-1; D gene unclear. Trimming stripped 2 bases from V and 6 bases from J, with 14 bases between. CDR1 and CDR2 from the germline V gene are DFQATT and SNEGSKA (reference sequence). The CDR3 contains 14 residues. The CDR3 DNA is TGCAGTGCTAGACGGAGCCTAGGCCCCAATGAGCAGTTCTTC. Residues: CSARRSLGPNEQFF.

This clonotype was recorded at least ten times. The chain employs TRBV20-1 and TRBJ2-3; D uncertain. The germline V gene encodes CDR1 DFQATT and CDR2 SNEGSKA (reference sequence). CDR3 length: 14 residues. V lost 3 bases and J lost 2, with 12 bases in between. The CDR3 reads CSARWPYITDTQYF. The CDR3 DNA reads TGCAGTGCTAGGTGGCCTTATATCACAGATACGCAGTATTTT.

The V gene is TRBV5-5, the J gene TRBJ2-7; D is perhaps TRBD2 (5 bases). Germline CDR1 SGHKS, CDR2 YYEKEE (reference sequence). The V gene lost 2 bases and the J gene lost 3 bases, with 12 bases spanning the gap. The CDR3 is made up of 14 amino acids. CDR3 in DNA: TGTGCCAGCAGCTTTGGGAGTTCTGGCTACGAGCAGTACTTC. Amino acids: CASSFGSSGYEQYF.